A single T cell receptor (beta chain) is shown here with its context. What it recognizes is unknown. This CDR3 is built from 14 residues. Per germline, CDR1 SQVTM and CDR2 ANQGSEA. V dropped 3 bases and J dropped 5 bases, with 16 bases sitting between them. This record comes from a study of CD8+ T cells in alopecia areata. Study at large: The study gave tofacitinib for 6 to 18 months, then 6 months off drug.

cDNA serving as the sequencing template came from extracted, reverse transcribed RNA. Clones were read by immunoSEQ multiplex PCR, and TCRdb kept only the in-frame ones, dropping some. In the table there are approximately 150,000 clones, around 71% of which are singletons. Obtained from alopecia areata patients were lesional scalp punch biopsies along with peripheral blood. Separation by sorting yielded CD4+ and CD8+ T cells from PBMCs. Study conclusions and caveats: Lesional scalp exceeded normal scalp in clonality, especially in alopecia totalis/universalis.

The sequence came from a human donor with alopecia areata. The chain joins TRBV29-1 to TRBJ2-5, with D perhaps TRBD1 (6 bases). The sample in question was CD8+ T cells sorted from blood, obtained at week 0. CDR3 sequence: CSVETTGPSETQYF. The CDR3 DNA reads as TGCAGCGTTGAGACGACAGGACCTTCCGAGACCCAGTACTTC. The whole variable domain, remainder taken from reference TRBV29-1 and TRBJ2-5, is SAVISQKPSRDICQRGTSLTIQCQVDSQVTMMFWYRQQPGQSLTLIATANQGSEATYESGFVIDKFPISRPNLTFSTLTVSNMSPEDSSIYLCSVETTGPSETQYFGPGTRLLVL.